These 24 T cell receptor beta chains share one sample of origin, sequenced in a study of glioma-infiltrating T cells after dendritic cell vaccination. TCRdb's table, derived via immunoSEQ multiplex PCR, lists solely in-frame clones and lacks some. Of 55,000 to 75,000 clones listed, about 76% are singletons. Sequencing used blood, obtained before dendritic cell vaccination. These receptor sequences come from a human donor with glioblastoma.

V and J are TRBV13 and TRBJ2-3; 14 bases match TRBD2. The length of the CDR3 is 16 residues. J lost 1 base, V lost 4 bases, and 1 base had no gene match. Germline V lookup: CDR1 PRHDT, CDR2 FYEKMQ (reference sequence). Written as DNA, the CDR3 is TGTGCCAGCAGCTCGGGACTAGCGGGGGGCACAGATACGCAGTATTTT. This sequence encodes CASSSGLAGGTDTQYF.

This clone was observed a handful of times. The chain combines TRBV6-6 with TRBJ1-2, with 7 bases that match TRBD1. J gave up 3 bases and V 5 bases, and 3 bases lay outside the gene matches. Germline V gene lookup returns CDR1 MNHNY and CDR2 SVGAGI (reference sequence). This CDR3 is built from 13 residues. CDR3 region: CASSTGTDYGYTF. For the CDR3, the DNA is TGTGCCAGCAGTACCGGGACAGACTATGGCTACACCTTC.

The rearrangement joins TRBV19 to TRBJ2-2; D is uncertain. In germline, CDR1 is LNHDA, CDR2 SQIVND (reference sequence). The CDR3 length is 17 residues. Trimming removed 0 bases from V and 3 bases from J, with 14 bases in between. The CDR3 coding sequence is TGTGCCAGTAGTATAGATTATTTTTCAGGTGACACCGGGGAGCTGTTTTTT. Translation gives CASSIDYFSGDTGELFF.

The chain joins TRBV7-2 to TRBJ2-2; D is undetermined. Germline values: CDR1 SGHTA, CDR2 FQGNSA. The CDR3 contains 12 residues. Trimming took 5 bases from V and 6 from J, leaving 7 bases between them. CDR3 residues: CASSLPPGELFF. The DNA for the CDR3 is TGTGCCAGCAGCCTCCCCCCCGGGGAGCTGTTTTTT. The variable domain in full, with the rest retrieved from reference TRBV7-2 and TRBJ2-2, is GAGVSQSPSNKVTEKGKDVELRCDPISGHTALYWYRQSLGQGLEFLIYFQGNSAPDKSGLPSDRFSAERTGGSVSTLTIQRTQQEDSAVYLCASSLPPGELFFGEGSRLTVL.

The sample holds a few counts of this clone. CDR3 in DNA: TGTGCCAGCAGGCGGATCCCCGGGGCACCCCTCCACTTT. Its protein is CASRRIPGAPLHF. This chain joins TRBV5-4 and TRBJ1-6; D ambiguous. This CDR3 spans 13 amino acids. Looked up from germline, CDR1 is SGHNT and CDR2 is YYREEE (reference sequence). The V and J ends lost 5 bases and 11 bases respectively, with 14 bases between them.

This clone showed up just once. V usage is TRBV7-2 and J usage is TRBJ2-1, with a tentative D call TRBD2 (6 bases). Germline-derived CDR1 and CDR2 are SGHTA and FQGNSA. Trimming pared 2 bases from V and 2 bases from J, leaving 7 bases between. The CDR3 is 14 amino acids. CDR3: CASSLRGTYNEQFF. CDR3 in DNA: TGTGCCAGCAGCTTACGCGGGACCTACAATGAGCAGTTCTTC.

This clone has just one count. V gene TRBV2 combines with J gene TRBJ2-1; 12 bases agree with TRBD2. V gave up 6 bases and J gave up 4 bases; unmatched junction bases: 1. CDR1 and CDR2 from the germline V gene are SNHLY and FYNNEI. This CDR3 is 14 amino acids long. The CDR3 here is CASSGLAGYNEQFF. CDR3 coding DNA: TGTGCCAGCAGCGGACTAGCGGGGTACAATGAGCAGTTCTTC.

The genes are TRBV7-9 and TRBJ2-1, with D possibly matching TRBD1 (5 bases). Germline CDR1 reads SEHNR; CDR2 reads FQNEAQ (reference sequence). V lost 2 bases and J 8 bases, leaving 16 bases between the germline ends. This CDR3 contains 15 residues. The CDR3 here is CASSLRDSGPYEQFF. The CDR3 DNA is TGTGCCAGCAGCTTAAGAGACAGTGGACCTTATGAGCAGTTCTTC.

The chain employs TRBV28 and TRBJ1-2; TRBD1 aligns across 7 bases. CDR1 MDHEN and CDR2 SYDVKM come from the germline V gene. This CDR3 is 15 amino acids long. V shed 6 bases, J shed 3 bases, and the junction held 10 bases outside the gene matches. CDR3 sequence (DNA): TGTGCCAGCAGCACAAAAACAGGGGCGGACTATGGCTACACCTTC. Residues: CASSTKTGADYGYTF.

V usage is TRBV12-5 and J usage is TRBJ1-6; D perhaps matches TRBD1 (5 bases). CDR1 and CDR2 from the germline V gene are LGHNT and FRNRAP. Between the trimmed V and J ends, which lost 0 bases and 8 bases, there was a span of 8 bases. This CDR3 is built from 14 residues. CDR3 amino acids: CASGLVGGDSPLHF. The CDR3 region has the DNA TGTGCTAGTGGTTTGGTGGGGGGAGATTCACCCCTCCACTTT.

This sequence joins TRBV7-2 and TRBJ2-7; a possible D gene is TRBD1 (6 bases). Germline CDR1 reads SGHTA; CDR2 reads FQGNSA. Trimming left V 2 bases short and J 7 bases short, with 12 bases between. The CDR3 loop spans 13 amino acids. Here the CDR3 DNA reads TGTGCCAGCAGCTTATTATGGGGGCTTGAGCAGTACTTC. Protein: CASSLLWGLEQYF.

This clone was counted a few times. For the CDR3, the DNA is TGTGCCAGTAGCGCGGGACAGGGCAATCAGCCCCAGCATTTT. Protein product: CASSAGQGNQPQHF. The J gene is TRBJ1-5, the V gene TRBV19, with 8 bases matching TRBD1. Trimming took 6 bases from V and 2 from J; bases not matched to a gene: 3. Germline-derived CDR1 and CDR2 are LNHDA and SQIVND (reference sequence). This CDR3 has 14 residues. The variable domain in full, with the rest retrieved from reference TRBV19 and TRBJ1-5, is DGGITQSPKYLFRKEGQNVTLSCEQNLNHDAMYWYRQDPGQGLRLIYYSQIVNDFQKGDIAEGYSVSREKKESFPLTVTSAQKNPTAFYLCASSAGQGNQPQHFGDGTRLSIL.

V and J are TRBV29-1 and TRBJ2-1; D is possibly TRBD1 (5 bases). Trimming took 4 bases from V and 6 from J, leaving 10 bases between them. Germline V CDR1 and CDR2: SQVTM, ANQGSEA. The CDR3 contains 12 residues. In DNA, the CDR3 is TGCAGCGTTGGGTGGACACCCAATGAGCAGTTCTTC. Its protein product is CSVGWTPNEQFF.

The chain employs TRBV6-1 and TRBJ1-2, with a tentative D call TRBD1 (6 bases). CDR1 and CDR2 (germline): MNHNS, SASEGT. V shed 2 bases and J shed 2 bases, with 15 bases lying between them. This CDR3 comprises 16 residues. CDR3 residues: CASSEWTDQNNYGYTF. The DNA of the CDR3 is TGTGCCAGCAGTGAATGGACAGACCAAAACAACTATGGCTACACCTTC.

The CDR3 nucleotides read TGTGCCTGGACAACGCGGGACAGGTTTTACGAGCAGTACTTC. Its protein is CAWTTRDRFYEQYF. The chain joins TRBV30 to TRBJ2-7; 8 positions agree with TRBD1. CDR1 GTSNPN and CDR2 SVGIG come from the germline V gene (reference sequence). Germline trimming cut 4 bases from V and 4 bases from J; bases unmatched to any gene: 9. This CDR3 has 14 residues.

J is TRBJ1-6 and V is TRBV5-6, with D possibly TRBD1 on 5 matching bases. CDR1 and CDR2 (germline): SGHDT, YYEEEE. The CDR3 is 16 amino acids. The V end was cut by 0 bases, the J end by 9 bases, with 16 bases between. CDR3 in DNA: TGTGCCAGCAGCTTGGCCAATCGGCAGGGAGGTTCACCCCTCCACTTT. Its translation is CASSLANRQGGSPLHF.

This clone was picked up a small number of times. This chain joins TRBV19 and TRBJ1-1, with a tentative D call TRBD1 (5 bases). V lost 5 bases to trimming and J lost 2 bases, with 15 bases between them. This CDR3 spans 15 amino acids. Germline V lookup: CDR1 LNHDA, CDR2 SQIVND (reference sequence). DNA for the CDR3: TGTGCCAGTAGTCCGGCGAGGGACTTCAACACTGAAGCTTTCTTT. Translated, it gives CASSPARDFNTEAFF.

This sequence joins TRBV9 and TRBJ2-2; possible D gene TRBD2, 6 bases. Germline V gives CDR1 SGDLS, CDR2 YYNGEE. This CDR3 has 20 residues. Deletions cut 0 bases from V and 0 bases from J, with 21 bases between. CDR3 sequence (DNA): TGTGCCAGCAGCGTAGGAGTCGAGACTAGGTTATCCGCGAACACCGGGGAGCTGTTTTTT. Protein product: CASSVGVETRLSANTGELFF.

The chain links TRBV11-2 to TRBJ2-5; 9 nucleotides line up with TRBD1. Germline-derived CDR1 and CDR2 are SGHAT and FQNNGV. J was trimmed by 4 bases and V by 4 bases; bases with no gene match: 4. The CDR3 runs 14 residues. CDR3 in amino acids: CASSSRQGGETQYF. The CDR3 region has the DNA TGTGCCAGCAGCTCCAGACAGGGGGGAGAGACCCAGTACTTC.

The genes are TRBV30 and TRBJ1-1; the match to TRBD1 covers 8 bases. V was pared by 6 bases and J by 5 bases, with 8 bases of the junction left unmatched. Germline lookup yields CDR1 GTSNPN and CDR2 SVGIG (reference sequence). This CDR3 is built from 13 residues. CDR3 in amino acids: CACNNRGWTEAFF. The DNA for the CDR3 is TGTGCCTGCAACAACAGGGGGTGGACTGAAGCTTTCTTT.

The genes are TRBV25-1 and TRBJ1-6; TRBD1 aligns across 8 bases. CDR3 size: 15 residues. Looked up from germline, CDR1 is MGHDK and CDR2 is SYGVNS. With 2 bases clipped from V and 8 bases from J, the junction kept 5 bases outside the gene matches. The CDR3 DNA reads TGTGCCAGCAGTGAAGCCGGGACAGGATATTCACCCCTCCACTTT. Translating gives CASSEAGTGYSPLHF.

V usage is TRBV19 and J usage is TRBJ1-5; 10 bases agree with TRBD1. Germline CDR1 LNHDA, CDR2 SQIVND (reference sequence). This CDR3 is 14 amino acids long. V trimming: 5 bases; J trimming: 11 bases; junction bases outside the gene matches: 9. In DNA form, the CDR3 reads TGTGCCAGTAGTTCCGGGACAGGGGCGAAGGCCCAGCATTTT. Translation gives CASSSGTGAKAQHF. The full variable domain, completed using reference TRBV19 and TRBJ1-5, is DGGITQSPKYLFRKEGQNVTLSCEQNLNHDAMYWYRQDPGQGLRLIYYSQIVNDFQKGDIAEGYSVSREKKESFPLTVTSAQKNPTAFYLCASSSGTGAKAQHFGDGTRLSIL.

V gene TRBV27 combines with J gene TRBJ2-7; tentative D call: TRBD1 (6 bases). Germline loops: CDR1 MNHEY, CDR2 SMNVEV (reference sequence). V was cut by 2 bases and J by 5 bases, with 13 bases left in between. The CDR3 runs 14 residues. The CDR3 nucleotides are TGTGCCAGCAGTTTAGGCCAGGGGAACAACGAGCAGTACTTC. It translates to CASSLGQGNNEQYF.

V gene TRBV6-1 combines with J gene TRBJ2-7; D possibly corresponds to TRBD2 (6 bases). This CDR3 has 12 residues. Trimming cost V 8 bases and J 4 bases, with 12 bases left between them. Germline CDR1 and CDR2: MNHNS and SASEGT. The CDR3 DNA is TGTGCCAGCCTGAGGAGGGAATACGAGCAGTACTTC. Translated: CASLRREYEQYF.